This T cell receptor (beta chain) originates from a study of blood T cell repertoires in COVID-19. Study background: The study drew acute and convalescent COVID-19 samples from the United States, Italy and Spain. T cells, B-cell-depleted T cells, or PBMCs supplied cDNA or gDNA.

This CDR3 spans 14 amino acids. Germline V lookup: CDR1 LGHNT, CDR2 FRNRAP. Trimming removed 1 base from V and 8 bases from J; junction bases left unmatched: 4. Source study methods: Amplification from reference gene primers served as the basis for estimated nucleated cell counts. Assay used: immunoSEQ multiplex PCR; TCRdb lists only in-frame clones, some missing. Clone size and the V and J calls come from that table; the DNA yielded D and trimming. Of around 200,000 clones in the sample, approximately 84% are singletons; the top ten hold 5.9%. The V and J genes are TRBV12-5 and TRBJ1-4; 7 nucleotides align to TRBD1. The sample was peripheral blood. This clonotype originated in a man aged 80 or over with acute or convalescent COVID-19. DNA for the CDR3: TGTGCTAGTGGTTTGGGCCGGGACAGCGAAAAACTGTTTTTT. This encodes CASGLGRDSEKLFF.